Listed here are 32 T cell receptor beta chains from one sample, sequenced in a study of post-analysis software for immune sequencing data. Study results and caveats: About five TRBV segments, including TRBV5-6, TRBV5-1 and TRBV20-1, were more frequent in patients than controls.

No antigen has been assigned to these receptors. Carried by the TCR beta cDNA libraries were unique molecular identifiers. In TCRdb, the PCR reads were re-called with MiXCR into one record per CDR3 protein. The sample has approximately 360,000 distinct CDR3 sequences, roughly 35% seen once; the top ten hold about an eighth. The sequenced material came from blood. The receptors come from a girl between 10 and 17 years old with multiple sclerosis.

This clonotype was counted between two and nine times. For the CDR3, the DNA is TGTGCCAGCAGCCCACCCCAGGCCCTCACAGATACGCAGTATTTT. Encoded protein: CASSPPQALTDTQYF. The genes are TRBV7-2 and TRBJ2-3; D is uncertain. V was shortened by 5 bases and J by 2 bases, with 14 bases between the two germline ends. The CDR3 covers 15 residues. Germline V gene lookup returns CDR1 SGHTA and CDR2 FQGNSA.

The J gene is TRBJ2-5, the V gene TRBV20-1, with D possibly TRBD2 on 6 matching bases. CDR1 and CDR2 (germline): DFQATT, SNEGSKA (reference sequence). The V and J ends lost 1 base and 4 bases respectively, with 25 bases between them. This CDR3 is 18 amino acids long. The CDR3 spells CSARARDSGRPLRETQYF. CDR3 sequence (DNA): TGCAGTGCTAGAGCCCGAGATAGTGGGAGGCCCCTAAGAGAGACCCAGTACTTC.

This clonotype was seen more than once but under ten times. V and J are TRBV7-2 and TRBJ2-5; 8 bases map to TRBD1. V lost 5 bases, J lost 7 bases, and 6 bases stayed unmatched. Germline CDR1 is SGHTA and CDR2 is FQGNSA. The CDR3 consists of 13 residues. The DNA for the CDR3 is TGTGCCAGCAGCCCCCTACAGGGGGGGACCCAGTACTTC. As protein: CASSPLQGGTQYF.

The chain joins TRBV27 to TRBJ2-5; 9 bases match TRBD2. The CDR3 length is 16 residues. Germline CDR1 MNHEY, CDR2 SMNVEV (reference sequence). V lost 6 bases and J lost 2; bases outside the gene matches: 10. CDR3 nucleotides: TGTGCCAGCAGCCAGCTGGGCGGGGGGGTTCAAGAGACCCAGTACTTC. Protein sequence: CASSQLGGGVQETQYF.

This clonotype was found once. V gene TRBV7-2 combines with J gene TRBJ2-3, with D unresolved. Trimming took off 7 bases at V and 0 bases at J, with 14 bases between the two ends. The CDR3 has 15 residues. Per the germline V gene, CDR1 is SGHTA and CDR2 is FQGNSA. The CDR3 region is CASTGPRSSTDTQYF. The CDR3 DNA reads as TGTGCCAGCACCGGTCCGAGGTCTAGCACAGATACGCAGTATTTT.

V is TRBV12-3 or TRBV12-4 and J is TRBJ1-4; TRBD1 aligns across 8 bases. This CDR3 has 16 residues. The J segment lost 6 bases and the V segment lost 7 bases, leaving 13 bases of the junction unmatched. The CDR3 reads CASTTGQGFSHEKLFF. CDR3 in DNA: TGTGCCAGCACCACCGGACAGGGTTTTTCTCATGAAAAACTGTTTTTT.

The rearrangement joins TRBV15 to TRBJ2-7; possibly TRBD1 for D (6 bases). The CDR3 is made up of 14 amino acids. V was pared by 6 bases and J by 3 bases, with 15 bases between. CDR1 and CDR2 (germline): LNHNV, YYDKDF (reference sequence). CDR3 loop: CATSPGQYHYEQYF. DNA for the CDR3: TGTGCCACCAGTCCAGGACAGTATCACTACGAGCAGTACTTC. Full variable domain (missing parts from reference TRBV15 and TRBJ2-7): DAMVIQNPRYQVTQFGKPVTLSCSQTLNHNVMYWYQQKSSQAPKLLFHYYDKDFNNEADTPDNFQSRRPNTSFCFLDIRSPGLGDTAMYLCATSPGQYHYEQYFGPGTRLTVT.

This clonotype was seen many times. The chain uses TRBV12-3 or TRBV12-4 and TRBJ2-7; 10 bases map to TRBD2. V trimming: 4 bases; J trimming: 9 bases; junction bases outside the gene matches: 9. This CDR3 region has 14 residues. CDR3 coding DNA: TGTGCCAGCAGTTCGTCTAGCGGGGGAGGCGTGCAGTACTTC. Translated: CASSSSSGGGVQYF.

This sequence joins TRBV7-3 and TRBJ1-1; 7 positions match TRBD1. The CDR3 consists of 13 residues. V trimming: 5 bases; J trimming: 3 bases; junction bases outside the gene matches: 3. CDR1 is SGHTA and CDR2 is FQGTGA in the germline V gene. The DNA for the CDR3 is TGTGCCAGCAGCGCTCAGGGGGACACTGAAGCTTTCTTT. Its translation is CASSAQGDTEAFF.

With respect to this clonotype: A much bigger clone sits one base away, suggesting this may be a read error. The CDR3 nucleotides are TGTGCCAGCAGCCAGGGGGGGGGGTATGCCTACGAGCAGTACTTC. This translates into CASSQGGGYAYEQYF. The rearrangement links TRBV7-3 to TRBJ2-7, with D perhaps TRBD1 or TRBD2 (7 bases each). Germline lookup yields CDR1 SGHTA and CDR2 FQGTGA. CDR3 length: 15 amino acids. V was pared by 5 bases and J by 2 bases, with 16 bases between.

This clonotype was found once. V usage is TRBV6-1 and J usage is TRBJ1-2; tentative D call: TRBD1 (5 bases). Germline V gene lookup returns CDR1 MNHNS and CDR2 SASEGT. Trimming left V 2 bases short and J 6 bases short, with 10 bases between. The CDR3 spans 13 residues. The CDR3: CASSEQARDGYTF. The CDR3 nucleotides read TGTGCCAGCAGTGAACAGGCCAGGGATGGCTACACCTTC.

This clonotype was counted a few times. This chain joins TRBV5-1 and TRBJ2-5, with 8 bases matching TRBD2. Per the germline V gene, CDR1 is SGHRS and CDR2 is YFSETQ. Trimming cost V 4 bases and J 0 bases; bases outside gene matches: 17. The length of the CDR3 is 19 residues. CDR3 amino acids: CASSISPGLGGEYQETQYF. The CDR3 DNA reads TGCGCCAGCAGCATATCCCCGGGACTAGGGGGGGAGTACCAAGAGACCCAGTACTTC.

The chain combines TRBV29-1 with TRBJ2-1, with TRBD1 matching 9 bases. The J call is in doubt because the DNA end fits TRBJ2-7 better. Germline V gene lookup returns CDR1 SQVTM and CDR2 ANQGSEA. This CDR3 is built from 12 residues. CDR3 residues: CRGTGSHNEQYF. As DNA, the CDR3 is TGCAGGGGGACAGGGTCCCACAATGAGCAGTACTTC.

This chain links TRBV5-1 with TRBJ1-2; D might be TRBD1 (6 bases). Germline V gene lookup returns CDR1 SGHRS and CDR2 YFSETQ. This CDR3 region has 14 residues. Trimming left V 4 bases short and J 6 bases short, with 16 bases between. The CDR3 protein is CASSLQGARDGYTF. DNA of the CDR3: TGCGCCAGCAGCCTACAGGGTGCGCGGGATGGCTACACCTTC.

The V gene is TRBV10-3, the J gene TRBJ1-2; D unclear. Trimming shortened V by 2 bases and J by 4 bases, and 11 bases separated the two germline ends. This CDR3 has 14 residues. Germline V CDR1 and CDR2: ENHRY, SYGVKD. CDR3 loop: CAISEPTVSYGYTF. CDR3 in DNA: TGTGCCATCAGTGAGCCCACGGTCAGCTATGGCTACACCTTC.

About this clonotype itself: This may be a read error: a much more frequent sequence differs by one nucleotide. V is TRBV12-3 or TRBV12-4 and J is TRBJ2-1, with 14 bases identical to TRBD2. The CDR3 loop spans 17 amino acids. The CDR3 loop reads CAGSFLGLAGGMNEQFF. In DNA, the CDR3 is TGTGCCGGCAGTTTCTTAGGACTAGCGGGGGGCATGAATGAGCAGTTCTTC.

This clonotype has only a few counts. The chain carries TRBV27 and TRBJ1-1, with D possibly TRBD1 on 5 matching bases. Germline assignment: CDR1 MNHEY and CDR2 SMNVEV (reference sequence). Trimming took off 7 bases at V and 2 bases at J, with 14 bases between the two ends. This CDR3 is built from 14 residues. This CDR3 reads CASTQTGGNTEAFF. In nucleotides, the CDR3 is TGTGCCAGCACCCAAACCGGGGGAAACACTGAAGCTTTCTTT.

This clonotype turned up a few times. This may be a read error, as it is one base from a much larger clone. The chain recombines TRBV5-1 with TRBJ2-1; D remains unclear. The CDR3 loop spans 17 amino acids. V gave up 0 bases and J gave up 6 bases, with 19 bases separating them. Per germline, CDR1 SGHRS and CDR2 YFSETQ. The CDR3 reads CASSLVNRVPDFNEQFF. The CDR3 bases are TGCGCCAGCAGCTTGGTTAATAGGGTCCCCGATTTCAATGAGCAGTTCTTC.

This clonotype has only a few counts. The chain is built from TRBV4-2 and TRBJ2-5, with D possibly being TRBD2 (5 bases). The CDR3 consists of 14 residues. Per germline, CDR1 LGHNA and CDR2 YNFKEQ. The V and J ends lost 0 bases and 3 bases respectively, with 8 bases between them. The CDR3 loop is CASSQELAEETQYF. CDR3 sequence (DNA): TGTGCCAGCAGCCAAGAGCTAGCAGAAGAGACCCAGTACTTC.

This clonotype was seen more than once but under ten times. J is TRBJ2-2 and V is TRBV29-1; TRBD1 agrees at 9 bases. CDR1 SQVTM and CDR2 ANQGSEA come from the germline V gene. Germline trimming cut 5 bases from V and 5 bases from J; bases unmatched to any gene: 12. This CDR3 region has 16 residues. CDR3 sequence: CSVLGLGQGWTGELFF. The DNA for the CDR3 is TGCAGCGTTTTGGGCCTGGGACAGGGATGGACCGGGGAGCTGTTTTTT.

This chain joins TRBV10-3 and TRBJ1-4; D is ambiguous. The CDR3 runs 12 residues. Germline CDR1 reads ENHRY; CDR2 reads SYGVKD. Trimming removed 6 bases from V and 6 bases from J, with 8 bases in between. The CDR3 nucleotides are TGTGCCATCAGGGGATCGGATGAAAAACTGTTTTTT. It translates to CAIRGSDEKLFF.

The CDR3 spells CASSPEAGEEETQYF. CDR3 sequence (DNA): TGTGCCAGCAGCCCAGAGGCAGGGGAAGAAGAGACCCAGTACTTC. This chain connects TRBV7-2 to TRBJ2-5; D might be TRBD1 (6 bases). Germline V gives CDR1 SGHTA, CDR2 FQGNSA. The CDR3 has 15 residues. Trimming took off 5 bases at V and 3 bases at J, with 16 bases between the two ends.

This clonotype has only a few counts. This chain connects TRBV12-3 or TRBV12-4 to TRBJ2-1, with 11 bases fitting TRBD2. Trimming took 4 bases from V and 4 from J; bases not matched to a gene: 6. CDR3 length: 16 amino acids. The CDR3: CASSYTSGGWYNEQFF. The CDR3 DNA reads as TGTGCCAGCAGTTATACTAGCGGGGGATGGTACAATGAGCAGTTCTTC.

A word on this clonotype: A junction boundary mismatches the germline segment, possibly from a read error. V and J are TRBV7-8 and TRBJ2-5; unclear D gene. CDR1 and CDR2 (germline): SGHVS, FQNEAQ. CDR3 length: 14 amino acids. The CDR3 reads CASIQSRLQEIQYF. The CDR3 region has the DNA TGTGCCAGCATCCAATCCCGCTTACAAGAGATCCAGTACTTC.

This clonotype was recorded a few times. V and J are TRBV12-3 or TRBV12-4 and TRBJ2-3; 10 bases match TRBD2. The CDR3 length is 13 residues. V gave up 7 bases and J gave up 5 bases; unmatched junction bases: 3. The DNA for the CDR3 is TGTGCCAGCACCTTAGCGGGGGGAGATACGCAGTATTTT. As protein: CASTLAGGDTQYF.

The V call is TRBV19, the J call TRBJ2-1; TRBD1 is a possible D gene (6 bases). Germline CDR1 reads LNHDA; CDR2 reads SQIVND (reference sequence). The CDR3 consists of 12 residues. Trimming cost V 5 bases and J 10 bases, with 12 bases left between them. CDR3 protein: CASSPRGQEQFF. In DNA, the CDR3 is TGTGCCAGTAGTCCCCGAGGACAGGAGCAGTTCTTC.

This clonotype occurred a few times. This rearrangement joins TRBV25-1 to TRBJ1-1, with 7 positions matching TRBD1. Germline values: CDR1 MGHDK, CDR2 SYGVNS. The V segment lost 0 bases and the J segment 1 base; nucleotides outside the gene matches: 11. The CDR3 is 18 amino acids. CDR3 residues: CASSEYAPEGTANTEAFF. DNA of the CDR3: TGTGCCAGCAGTGAATATGCCCCCGAAGGGACAGCGAACACTGAAGCTTTCTTT. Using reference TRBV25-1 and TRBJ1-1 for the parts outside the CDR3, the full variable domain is EADIYQTPRYLVIGTGKKITLECSQTMGHDKMYWYQQDPGMELHLIHYSYGVNSTEKGDLSSESTVSRIRTEHFPLTLESARPSHTSQYLCASSEYAPEGTANTEAFFGQGTRLTVV.

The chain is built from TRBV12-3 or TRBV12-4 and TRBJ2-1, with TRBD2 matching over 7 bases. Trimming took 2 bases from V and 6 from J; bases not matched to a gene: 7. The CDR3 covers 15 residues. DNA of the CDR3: TGTGCCAGCAGTTTAATCGGCGGGGGAGGCAATGAGCAGTTCTTC. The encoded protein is CASSLIGGGGNEQFF.

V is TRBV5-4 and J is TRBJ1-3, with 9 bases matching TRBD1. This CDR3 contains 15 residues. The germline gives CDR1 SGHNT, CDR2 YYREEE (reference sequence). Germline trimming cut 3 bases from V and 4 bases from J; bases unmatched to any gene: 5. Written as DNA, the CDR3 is TGTGCCAGCAGCTGGGGGACAGGGAAAGGAAACACCATATATTTT. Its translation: CASSWGTGKGNTIYF.

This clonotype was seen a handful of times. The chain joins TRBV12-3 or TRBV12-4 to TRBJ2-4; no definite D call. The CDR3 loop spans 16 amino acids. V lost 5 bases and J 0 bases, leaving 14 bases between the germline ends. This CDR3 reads CASSTQTPLAKNIQYF. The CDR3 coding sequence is TGTGCCAGCAGTACACAGACACCGCTAGCCAAAAACATTCAGTACTTC.

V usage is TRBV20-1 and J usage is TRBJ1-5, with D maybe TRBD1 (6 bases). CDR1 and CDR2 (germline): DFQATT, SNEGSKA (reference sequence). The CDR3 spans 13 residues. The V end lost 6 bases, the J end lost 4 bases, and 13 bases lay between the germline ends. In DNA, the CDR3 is TGCAGTGCCGGGGGCAGGGTTAATCAGCCCCAGCATTTT. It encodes CSAGGRVNQPQHF.

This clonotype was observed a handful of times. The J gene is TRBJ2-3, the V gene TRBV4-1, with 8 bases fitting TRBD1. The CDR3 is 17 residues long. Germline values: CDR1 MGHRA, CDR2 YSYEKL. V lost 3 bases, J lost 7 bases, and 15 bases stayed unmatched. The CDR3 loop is CASSHYSGTGDSYTQYF. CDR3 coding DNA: TGCGCCAGCAGCCACTACTCCGGGACAGGAGATTCTTATACGCAGTATTTT.